This paragraph reports one T cell receptor beta chain. The data were obtained in a study of cytomegalovirus exposure and HLA in healthy donors. With 60 Vbeta and 13 Jbeta primers, the PCR was carried out. Here immunoSEQ multiplex PCR was the method, and the copy in TCRdb shows in-frame clones only, minus some. The profile shows 75,000 to 100,000 clones, around 73% of them singletons. CDR1 and CDR2 from the germline V gene are KGHSH and LQKENI. The CDR3 consists of 13 residues. V was shortened by 3 bases and J by 1 base, with 5 bases between the two germline ends. Sequencing input: PBMCs. The chain combines TRBV18 with TRBJ2-3, with unresolved D. This receptor was identified in a man in his forties or fifties in good health and CMV-seronegative. CDR3 nucleotide sequence: TGTGCCAGCTCACCTACAGGCACAGATACGCAGTATTTT. This codes for CASSPTGTDTQYF.